The clone carrying this T cell receptor beta chain has a count of ten or more. TCRdb processed the RT-PCR reads anew with MiXCR; each CDR3 protein has one entry. The table shows about 700,000 distinct CDR3 sequences, with approximately 14% occurring only once. Unmatched junction bases numbered 5, after V lost 4 bases and J lost 0 bases. The CDR3 spans 15 residues. J is TRBJ2-7 and V is TRBV12-3 or TRBV12-4; 8 bases match TRBD2. Material: memory CD4+ T cells from blood. The sequence came from a female donor in good health, serving as a healthy control. CDR3 nucleotides: TGTGCCAGCAGTTCGACTAGCGTTTACTCCTACGAGCAGTACTTC. Amino acid sequence: CASSSTSVYSYEQYF.